This TCR beta chain emerged from a study of shared clonotypes between healthy human individuals. Worth noting for this clone: Its antigen is currently unknown.

Overall study findings and caveats: Roughly 4.6% of naive CD4 clonotypes were common to several donors.

The CDR3 is 16 amino acids. V was shortened by 3 bases and J by 6 bases, with 20 bases between the two germline ends. The germline CDR1 and CDR2 sequences are SGHTA and FQGNSA. The donors were all Caucasian adults (living in Nashville, Tennessee). Methods used by the authors: ImmunoSEQ output lacked quality scores and full-length reads, limiting matched filtering. Produced via immunoSEQ multiplex PCR; TCRdb's table is partial and in-frame only. Clonal size and the V and J genes are those of that table, whereas D and trimming came from the DNA. Among over a million clones listed, about 70% were seen once.

This clonotype originated in a man aged 18 to 30 in good health. The chain carries TRBV7-2 and TRBJ1-2; possible D gene TRBD1, 6 bases. Sequenced: memory CD4+ T cells sorted from blood. Stated subset: CD45RA-negative fraction. CDR3 in DNA: TGTGCCAGCAGCTTCTCTGGGGGGGGCATTAAGGATGGCTACACCTTC. It encodes CASSFSGGGIKDGYTF.